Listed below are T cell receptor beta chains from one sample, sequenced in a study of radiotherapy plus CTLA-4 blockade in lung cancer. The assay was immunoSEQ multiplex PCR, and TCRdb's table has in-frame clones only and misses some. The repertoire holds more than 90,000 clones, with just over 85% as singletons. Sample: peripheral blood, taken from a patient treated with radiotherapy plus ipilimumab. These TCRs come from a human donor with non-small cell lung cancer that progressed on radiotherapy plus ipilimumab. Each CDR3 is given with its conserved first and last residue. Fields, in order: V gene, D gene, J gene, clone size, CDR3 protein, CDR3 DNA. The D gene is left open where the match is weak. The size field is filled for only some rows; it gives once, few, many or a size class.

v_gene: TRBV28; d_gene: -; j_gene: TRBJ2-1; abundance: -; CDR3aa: CASSSTNYNEQFF; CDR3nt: TGTGCCAGCAGTTCAACAAACTACAATGAGCAGTTCTTC
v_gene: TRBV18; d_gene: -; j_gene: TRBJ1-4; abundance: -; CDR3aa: CASSPSGVREKLFF; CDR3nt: TGTGCCAGCTCACCATCAGGGGTGAGGGAAAAACTGTTTTTT
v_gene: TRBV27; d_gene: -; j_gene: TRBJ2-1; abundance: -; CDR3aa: CASSLEDSYNEQFF; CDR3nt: TGTGCCAGCAGTTTAGAGGACAGCTACAATGAGCAGTTCTTC
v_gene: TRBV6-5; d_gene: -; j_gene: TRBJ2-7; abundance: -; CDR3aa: CASSDPARGEQYF; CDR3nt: TGTGCCAGCAGCGACCCCGCCCGGGGCGAGCAGTACTTC
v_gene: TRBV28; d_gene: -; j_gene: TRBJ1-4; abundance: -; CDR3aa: CASSFGGTNEKLFF; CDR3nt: TGTGCCAGCAGTTTCGGCGGGACTAATGAAAAACTGTTTTTT
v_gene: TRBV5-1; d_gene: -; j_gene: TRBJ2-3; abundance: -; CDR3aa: CASSLAGTYTDTQYF; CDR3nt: TGCGCCAGCAGCTTGGCTGGCACCTACACAGATACGCAGTATTTT
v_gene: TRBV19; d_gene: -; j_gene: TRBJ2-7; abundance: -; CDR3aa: CASSKQLGESYEQYF; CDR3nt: TGTGCCAGTAGCAAACAGCTAGGGGAGTCCTACGAGCAGTACTTC
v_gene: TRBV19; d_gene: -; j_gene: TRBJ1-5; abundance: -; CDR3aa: CASSGAEYQPQHF; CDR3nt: TGTGCCAGTAGCGGGGCAGAGTATCAGCCCCAGCATTTT
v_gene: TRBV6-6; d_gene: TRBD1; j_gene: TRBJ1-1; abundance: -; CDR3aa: CASSGTGPNTEAFF; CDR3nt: TGTGCCAGCAGCGGGACAGGCCCGAACACTGAAGCTTTCTTT
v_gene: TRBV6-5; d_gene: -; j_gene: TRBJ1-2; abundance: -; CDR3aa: CASSSTGYGYTF; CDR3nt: TGTGCCAGCAGTTCGACAGGCTATGGCTACACCTTC
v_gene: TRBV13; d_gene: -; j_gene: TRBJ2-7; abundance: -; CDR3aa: CASSLTGVYEQYF; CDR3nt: TGTGCCAGCAGCTTAACTGGAGTGTACGAGCAGTACTTC
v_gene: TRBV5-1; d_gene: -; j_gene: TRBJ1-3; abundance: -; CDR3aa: CASSLRQASSGNTIYF; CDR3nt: TGCGCCAGCAGCTTGCGACAGGCAAGCTCTGGAAACACCATATATTTT
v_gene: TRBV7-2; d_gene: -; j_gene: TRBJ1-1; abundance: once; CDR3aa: CASSLARAGGTEAFF; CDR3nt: TGTGCCAGCAGCTTAGCGCGGGCCGGAGGCACTGAAGCTTTCTTT
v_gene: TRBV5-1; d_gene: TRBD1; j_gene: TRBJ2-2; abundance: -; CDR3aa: CASQIDRGMNTGELFF; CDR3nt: TGCGCCAGCCAGATAGACAGGGGTATGAACACCGGGGAGCTGTTTTTT
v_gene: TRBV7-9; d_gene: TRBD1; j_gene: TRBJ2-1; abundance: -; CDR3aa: CASSYVGGDEQFF; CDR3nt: TGTGCCAGCAGCTACGTAGGGGGCGATGAGCAGTTCTTC
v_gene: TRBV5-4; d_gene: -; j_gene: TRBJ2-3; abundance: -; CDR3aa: CASSLGGRGIDTQYF; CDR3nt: TGTGCCAGCAGCTTGGGTGGGAGAGGTATAGATACGCAGTATTTT
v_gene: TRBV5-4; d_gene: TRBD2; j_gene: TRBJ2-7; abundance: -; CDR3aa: CASSLPLAGGGREQYF; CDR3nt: TGTGCCAGCAGCTTGCCCCTAGCGGGAGGGGGACGGGAGCAGTACTTC
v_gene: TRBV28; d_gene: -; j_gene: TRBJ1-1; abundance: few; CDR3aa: CASMRETEAFF; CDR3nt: TGTGCCAGCATGCGGGAGACTGAAGCTTTCTTT
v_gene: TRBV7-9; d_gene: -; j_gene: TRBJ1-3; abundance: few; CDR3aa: CASSLSSNSGNTIYF; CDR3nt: TGTGCCAGCAGCTTAAGTTCCAACTCTGGAAACACCATATATTTT
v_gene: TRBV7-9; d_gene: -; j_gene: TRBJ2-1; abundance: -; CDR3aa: CASSLGSGATNEQFF; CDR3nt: TGTGCCAGCAGCTTAGGTAGCGGAGCAACAAATGAGCAGTTCTTC